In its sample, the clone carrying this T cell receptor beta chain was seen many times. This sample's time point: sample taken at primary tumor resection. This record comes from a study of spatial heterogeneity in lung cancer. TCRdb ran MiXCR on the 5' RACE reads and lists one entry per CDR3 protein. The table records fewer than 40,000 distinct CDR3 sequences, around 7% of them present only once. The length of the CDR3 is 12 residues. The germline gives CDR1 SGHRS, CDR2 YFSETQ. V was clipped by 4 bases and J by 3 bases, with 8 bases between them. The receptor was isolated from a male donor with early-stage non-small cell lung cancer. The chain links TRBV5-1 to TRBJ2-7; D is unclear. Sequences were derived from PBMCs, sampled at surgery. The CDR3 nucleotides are TGCGCCAGCAGCCTTTCAGTCTACGAGCAGTACTTC. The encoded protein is CASSLSVYEQYF.